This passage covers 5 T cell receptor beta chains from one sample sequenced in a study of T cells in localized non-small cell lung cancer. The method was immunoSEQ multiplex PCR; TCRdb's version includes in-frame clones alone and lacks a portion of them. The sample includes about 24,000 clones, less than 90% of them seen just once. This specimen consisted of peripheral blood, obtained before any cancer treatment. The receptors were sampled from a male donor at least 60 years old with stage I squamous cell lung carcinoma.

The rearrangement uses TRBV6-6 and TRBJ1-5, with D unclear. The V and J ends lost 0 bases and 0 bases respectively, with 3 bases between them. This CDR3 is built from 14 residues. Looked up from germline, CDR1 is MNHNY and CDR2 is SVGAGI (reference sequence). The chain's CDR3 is CASSYSSSNQPQHF. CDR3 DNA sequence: TGTGCCAGCAGTTACTCCTCTAGCAATCAGCCCCAGCATTTT.

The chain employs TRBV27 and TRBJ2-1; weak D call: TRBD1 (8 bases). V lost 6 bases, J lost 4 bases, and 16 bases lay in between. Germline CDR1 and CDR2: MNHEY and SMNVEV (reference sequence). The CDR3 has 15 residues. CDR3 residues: CASRPTGGGYNEQFF. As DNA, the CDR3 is TGTGCCAGCAGGCCCACAGGGGGGGGGTACAATGAGCAGTTCTTC.

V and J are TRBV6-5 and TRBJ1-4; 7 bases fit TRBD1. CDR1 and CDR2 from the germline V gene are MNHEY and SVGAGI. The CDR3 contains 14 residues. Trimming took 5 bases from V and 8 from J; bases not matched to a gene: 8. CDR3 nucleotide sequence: TGTGCCAGCAGTGTTCGACAGGGTGGCGAAAAACTGTTTTTT. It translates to CASSVRQGGEKLFF.

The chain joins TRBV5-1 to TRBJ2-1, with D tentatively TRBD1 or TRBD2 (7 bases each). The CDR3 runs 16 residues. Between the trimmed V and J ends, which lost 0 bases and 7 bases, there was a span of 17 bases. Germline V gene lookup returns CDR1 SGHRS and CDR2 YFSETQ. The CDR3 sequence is CASSLASRGGRNEQFF. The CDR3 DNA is TGCGCCAGCAGCTTGGCCTCCAGGGGGGGAAGGAATGAGCAGTTCTTC.

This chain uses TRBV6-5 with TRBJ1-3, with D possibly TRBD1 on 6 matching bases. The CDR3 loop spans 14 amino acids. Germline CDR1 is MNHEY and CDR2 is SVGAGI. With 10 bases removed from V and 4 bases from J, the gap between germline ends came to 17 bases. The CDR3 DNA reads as TGTGCCACCACGGGGGGGGCTGGGGGAAACACCATATATTTT. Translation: CATTGGAGGNTIYF.